The table lists the clone carrying this T cell receptor beta chain with a count of one. These data are taken from a study of T cell changes during pregnancy in multiple sclerosis. V trimming: 4 bases; J trimming: 9 bases; junction bases outside the gene matches: 9. Germline V gives CDR1 MNHEY, CDR2 SVGAGI. The CDR3 runs to 14 residues. TCRdb's table, derived via immunoSEQ multiplex PCR, lists solely in-frame clones and lacks some. The data contain around 69,000 clones, approximately 90% of them singletons. This clonotype was obtained from a female donor with multiple sclerosis, enrolled in a pregnancy study. The specimen was peripheral blood, collected in the first trimester of pregnancy. The chain employs TRBV6-5 and TRBJ2-5; 9 bases are a match to TRBD2. CDR3 sequence reads: CASSSSGGHKAQYF. The CDR3 bases are TGTGCCAGCAGTTCCAGCGGGGGGCATAAGGCCCAGTACTTC.